One and the same sample provided the 28 T cell receptor beta chains below, sequenced in a study of response to subunit inactivated influenza vaccine. Via MiXCR, TCRdb re-called the RT-PCR reads, giving one row per CDR3 protein. The data hold around 850,000 distinct CDR3 sequences, with roughly 20% observed a single time. This specimen consisted of PBMCs from blood, obtained roughly 5 days after vaccination. The receptors here all came from a man aged 50 to 59 who received an inactivated influenza vaccine.

The chain links TRBV7-3 to TRBJ2-1; D remains ambiguous. Trimming removed 5 bases from V and 3 bases from J, with 14 bases in between. The CDR3 contains 15 residues. CDR1 is SGHTA and CDR2 is FQGTGA in the germline V gene. DNA for the CDR3: TGTGCCAGCAGCCCAACCAGTACATTCTACAATGAGCAGTTCTTC. Translation: CASSPTSTFYNEQFF.

The chain has TRBV5-1 and TRBJ1-4; 11 positions match TRBD1. The germline CDR1 and CDR2 sequences are SGHRS and YFSETQ. Trimming at V came to 4 bases and at J to 7 bases, leaving 9 bases not matched to a gene. This CDR3 spans 16 amino acids. For the CDR3, the DNA is TGCGCCAGCAGCCGGACAGGGGGCGACTTTCTTGAAAAACTGTTTTTT. This translates into CASSRTGGDFLEKLFF.

The rearrangement links TRBV7-2 to TRBJ2-1; 8 bases match TRBD2. V gave up 5 bases and J gave up 2 bases; unmatched junction bases: 8. CDR3 length: 16 residues. From germline, CDR1 is SGHTA and CDR2 FQGNSA. In DNA, the CDR3 is TGTGCCAGCAGCCCCTTTAGCGGGGTCCCCTACAATGAGCAGTTCTTC. Its protein product is CASSPFSGVPYNEQFF.

The chain carries TRBV6-5 and TRBJ1-2; D is unclear. The CDR3 has 11 residues. V was shortened by 4 bases and J by 7 bases, with 7 bases between the two germline ends. Germline V gene lookup returns CDR1 MNHEY and CDR2 SVGAGI. CDR3 in amino acids: CASSLGPGYTF. The DNA of the CDR3 is TGTGCCAGCAGTTTAGGCCCTGGCTACACCTTC.

This clonotype was detected only a few times. The CDR3 nucleotides are TGCGCCAGCAGCCGACTAGCAGCAGAGACCCAGTACTTC. It translates to CASSRLAAETQYF. This chain joins TRBV4-1 and TRBJ2-5, with 7 bases fitting TRBD2. The CDR3 has 13 residues. Germline CDR1 is MGHRA and CDR2 is YSYEKL. V shed 4 bases and J 4 bases; nucleotides not matched to a gene: 3.

The V gene is TRBV20-1, the J gene TRBJ2-5; 10 bases map to TRBD2. The germline V gene encodes CDR1 DFQATT and CDR2 SNEGSKA (reference sequence). CDR3 length: 14 amino acids. The trim removed 3 bases at V and 4 bases at J, leaving 5 bases unmatched. CDR3 sequence: CSASLIAGGETQYF. For the CDR3, the DNA is TGCAGTGCTAGCTTAATAGCGGGAGGAGAGACCCAGTACTTC.

Only a few counts were recorded for this clonotype. This chain links TRBV20-1 with TRBJ2-5; the D call may be TRBD1 or TRBD2 (5 bases each). Germline-derived CDR1 and CDR2 are DFQATT and SNEGSKA (reference sequence). The length of the CDR3 is 13 residues. Trimming cost V 0 bases and J 5 bases, with 10 bases left between them. This CDR3 reads CSARDQGPETQYF. In nucleotides, the CDR3 is TGCAGTGCTAGAGACCAGGGACCCGAGACCCAGTACTTC.

The genes are TRBV5-5 and TRBJ2-2; D remains ambiguous. Trimming pared 3 bases from V and 2 bases from J, leaving 8 bases between. Germline V CDR1 and CDR2: SGHKS, YYEKEE (reference sequence). The CDR3 has 14 residues. The CDR3 DNA is TGTGCCAGCAGCTCTGACACCAACACCGGGGAGCTGTTTTTT. This translates into CASSSDTNTGELFF.

This clonotype was found a few times. The rearrangement joins TRBV7-9 to TRBJ2-2; D is possibly TRBD1 (6 bases). This CDR3 spans 14 amino acids. Trimming took off 5 bases at V and 4 bases at J, with 11 bases between the two ends. Germline CDR1 reads SEHNR; CDR2 reads FQNEAQ (reference sequence). As DNA, the CDR3 is TGTGCCAGCAGCAAAGCAGGGGTCACCGGGGAGCTGTTTTTT. Protein sequence: CASSKAGVTGELFF.

The V call is TRBV4-1, the J call TRBJ1-1; possibly TRBD1 for D (5 bases). In germline, CDR1 is MGHRA, CDR2 YSYEKL. The CDR3 covers 15 residues. V lost 0 bases and J lost 6, with 14 bases in between. The CDR3 bases are TGCGCCAGCAGCCAAGATAGAAGCAGGGAGGCTGAAGCTTTCTTT. Its protein product is CASSQDRSREAEAFF.

This clonotype was found a few times. The chain couples TRBV25-1 to TRBJ2-2; D is unresolved. There are 15 residues in the CDR3. V lost 4 bases and J 1 base, leaving 10 bases between the germline ends. Germline CDR1 is MGHDK and CDR2 is SYGVNS. The CDR3 is CASSVGAGNTGELFF. CDR3 coding DNA: TGTGCCAGCAGTGTGGGTGCAGGGAACACCGGGGAGCTGTTTTTT.

This clonotype came up a few times. The chain carries TRBV7-9 and TRBJ1-1; tentatively, D is TRBD1 (5 bases). V lost 5 bases and J lost 8, with 12 bases in between. CDR1 is SEHNR and CDR2 is FQNEAQ in the germline V gene (reference sequence). The length of the CDR3 is 12 residues. For the CDR3, the DNA is TGTGCCAGCAGCAACCGACAGCAAGAAGCTTTCTTT. Its protein product is CASSNRQQEAFF.

This clonotype was picked up a small number of times. The J gene is TRBJ2-4, the V gene TRBV20-1; D gene unclear. The length of the CDR3 is 13 residues. Germline V CDR1 and CDR2: DFQATT, SNEGSKA (reference sequence). Between the trimmed V and J ends, which lost 5 bases and 0 bases, there was a span of 8 bases. In nucleotides, the CDR3 is TGCAGTGCTTTTAGCCTAGCCAAAAACATTCAGTACTTC. Amino acids: CSAFSLAKNIQYF.

This clonotype was observed a handful of times. In this CDR3 the conserved last residue, phenylalanine or tryptophan, is missing, so a read error is likely. The gene calls are TRBV12-3 or TRBV12-4 and TRBJ1-2; possibly TRBD1 for D (5 bases). The CDR3 consists of 14 residues. The V gene lost 1 base and the J gene lost 7 bases, with 13 bases spanning the gap. The CDR3 nucleotides are TGTGCCAGCAGTTTAGGGGACCCCGGTAGTGGCTACACCTCC. The encoded protein is CASSLGDPGSGYTS.

The genes are TRBV7-2 and TRBJ2-1; D gene ambiguous. Trimming took off 1 base at V and 3 bases at J, with 7 bases between the two ends. CDR3 length: 14 amino acids. Germline lookup yields CDR1 SGHTA and CDR2 FQGNSA. CDR3 sequence: CASSLVQSYNEQFF. The CDR3 region has the DNA TGTGCCAGCAGCTTAGTCCAGAGCTACAATGAGCAGTTCTTC.

The rearrangement uses TRBV27 and TRBJ2-1; unclear D gene. The germline V gene encodes CDR1 MNHEY and CDR2 SMNVEV (reference sequence). The CDR3 consists of 15 residues. V gave up 4 bases and J gave up 4 bases, with 14 bases separating them. CDR3 sequence (DNA): TGTGCCAGCAGTTCAGGATTGGGAAGGTACAATGAGCAGTTCTTC. Translating gives CASSSGLGRYNEQFF.

The chain employs TRBV20-1 and TRBJ2-7, with D possibly being TRBD2 (6 bases). V was trimmed by 2 bases and J by 3 bases, leaving 14 bases between them. Germline CDR1 is DFQATT and CDR2 is SNEGSKA (reference sequence). The CDR3 has 14 residues. The CDR3 spells CSARPGGRGYEQYF. CDR3 coding DNA: TGCAGTGCTAGACCCGGGGGTCGAGGCTACGAGCAGTACTTC.

This clonotype was observed a few times. The chain employs TRBV4-3 and TRBJ2-1; 11 bases agree with TRBD2. The CDR3 has 16 residues. Germline lookup yields CDR1 LGHNA and CDR2 YSLEER. The junction had 6 bases not matched to a gene; V was cut back by 1 base and J by 7 bases. The CDR3 nucleotides are TGCGCCAGCAGCCAAGCACCAACTAGCGGGAGAAATGAGCAGTTCTTC. As protein: CASSQAPTSGRNEQFF.

This clonotype was seen more than once but under ten times. This chain connects TRBV2 to TRBJ2-2; D gene unclear. Trimming shortened V by 7 bases and J by 4 bases, and 13 bases separated the two germline ends. CDR1 is SNHLY and CDR2 is FYNNEI in the germline V gene. This CDR3 comprises 14 residues. The DNA for the CDR3 is TGTGCCAGCAAAAGAGAAAGCCCCACCGGGGAGCTGTTTTTT. Protein: CASKRESPTGELFF. Full variable domain (remainder filled in from reference TRBV2 and TRBJ2-2): EPEVTQTPSHQVTQMGQEVILRCVPISNHLYFYWYRQILGQKVEFLVSFYNNEISEKSEIFDDQFSVERPDGSNFTLKIRSTKLEDSAMYFCASKRESPTGELFFGEGSRLTVL.

The rearrangement links TRBV20-1 to TRBJ2-7; tentative D call: TRBD1 (6 bases). Trimming stripped 5 bases from V and 7 bases from J, with 21 bases between. Looked up from germline, CDR1 is DFQATT and CDR2 is SNEGSKA (reference sequence). This CDR3 comprises 14 residues. In DNA, the CDR3 is TGCAGTGCTCCCCAGACAGGAGGTGCAAAAGAGCAGTACTTC. This codes for CSAPQTGGAKEQYF.

The gene calls are TRBV7-9 and TRBJ1-5; 9 positions agree with TRBD1. V was pared by 1 base and J by 5 bases, with 6 bases of the junction left unmatched. The CDR3 has 16 residues. CDR1 SEHNR and CDR2 FQNEAQ come from the germline V gene (reference sequence). The chain's CDR3 is CASSLGGTGLHQPQHF. The CDR3 nucleotides read TGTGCCAGCAGCTTAGGCGGGACAGGGCTTCATCAGCCCCAGCATTTT.

A few counts support this clonotype. The chain joins TRBV20-1 to TRBJ2-1; 8 bases fit TRBD1. This CDR3 contains 16 residues. CDR1 is DFQATT and CDR2 is SNEGSKA in the germline V gene (reference sequence). The V segment lost 0 bases and the J segment 1 base; nucleotides outside the gene matches: 5. The CDR3 DNA reads TGCAGTGCTAGAGATATAGGACAGGGTTCCTACAATGAGCAGTTCTTC. This gives the protein CSARDIGQGSYNEQFF.

At least ten counts were recorded for this clonotype. V is TRBV12-3 or TRBV12-4 and J is TRBJ2-1; D is perhaps TRBD1 or TRBD2 (5 bases each). Trimming stripped 4 bases from V and 7 bases from J, with 17 bases between. The CDR3 runs to 15 residues. CDR3 DNA: TGTGCCAGCAGTTGGATGGGGGAGTATGGGAATGAGCAGTTCTTC. Translated: CASSWMGEYGNEQFF.

J is TRBJ2-3 and V is TRBV7-9; 7 bases fit TRBD1. J gave up 3 bases and V 5 bases, and 8 bases lay outside the gene matches. The CDR3 is 15 amino acids. Germline-derived CDR1 and CDR2 are SEHNR and FQNEAQ (reference sequence). The CDR3 DNA reads TGTGCCAGCAGCGCCCGACAGGGATGGACAGATACGCAGTATTTT. Residues: CASSARQGWTDTQYF.

The chain recombines TRBV11-2 with TRBJ2-1, with a weak D call TRBD2 (6 bases). Germline lookup yields CDR1 SGHAT and CDR2 FQNNGV. This CDR3 spans 14 amino acids. Trimming left V 3 bases short and J 8 bases short, with 14 bases between. The DNA of the CDR3 is TGTGCCAGCAGCTTGGAGCGGCGGGGCGATGAGCAGTTCTTC. Translating gives CASSLERRGDEQFF.

This clonotype has ten or more counts. The gene calls are TRBV29-1 and TRBJ2-7, with TRBD2 matching 8 bases. The length of the CDR3 is 13 residues. Germline CDR1 reads SQVTM; CDR2 reads ANQGSEA. Germline trimming cut 4 bases from V and 2 bases from J; bases unmatched to any gene: 4. The CDR3 DNA reads as TGCAGCGTTGGAAGCGGGGGAACCTACGAGCAGTACTTC. It translates to CSVGSGGTYEQYF.

There are a few counts of this clonotype. This sequence joins TRBV20-1 and TRBJ2-3, with D maybe TRBD1 (6 bases). The CDR3 runs to 14 residues. The germline gives CDR1 DFQATT, CDR2 SNEGSKA (reference sequence). V dropped 5 bases and J dropped 2 bases, with 14 bases sitting between them. The CDR3 DNA sequence: TGCAGTGCTGAGGGCATGGGGGCCACAGATACGCAGTATTTT. It codes for CSAEGMGATDTQYF.

The J gene is TRBJ2-1, the V gene TRBV6-1, with D possibly TRBD1 on 5 matching bases. V lost 6 bases to trimming and J lost 1 base, with 16 bases between them. This CDR3 is built from 16 residues. Germline V gives CDR1 MNHNS, CDR2 SASEGT. CDR3 coding DNA: TGTGCCAGCAGATCTCAGGGCCTTGGGTCCTACAATGAGCAGTTCTTC. The encoded protein is CASRSQGLGSYNEQFF.